The rows below give T cell receptor beta chains drawn from one sample of a study of cytomegalovirus exposure and HLA in healthy donors. TCRdb's copy holds only in-frame clones and misses some; the assay was immunoSEQ multiplex PCR. The sample has under 35,000 clones, approximately 61% seen once. Sequencing input: PBMCs. The origin of the receptors is a man aged 50 to 60 in good health and CMV-seropositive. Each CDR3 is given with its conserved first and last residue. D genes are given only for firm matches. Not all rows give a size; the values are once, few, many and, for expanded clones, a class.

J | D | V | size | length | CDR3 | DNA
TRBJ2-3 | NA | TRBV7-7 | NA | 13 | CASSLRDTDTQYF | TGTGCTAGCAGCTTACGGGATACAGATACGCAGTATTTT
TRBJ2-7 | NA | TRBV7-9 | few | 14 | CAVEIDRFTYEQYF | TGTGCCGTAGAGATTGACAGGTTCACCTACGAGCAGTACTTC
TRBJ2-7 | NA | TRBV6-1 | NA | 12 | CASSDFSYEQYF | TGTGCCAGCAGCGACTTCTCCTACGAGCAGTACTTC
TRBJ2-5 | NA | TRBV7-6 | NA | 15 | CASSPRAEGRETQYF | TGTGCCAGCAGCCCGCGGGCCGAAGGAAGGGAGACCCAGTACTTC
TRBJ2-3 | NA | TRBV5-4 | NA | 16 | CASSLGLDASTDTQYF | TGTGCCAGCAGCTTGGGACTAGATGCGTCCACAGATACGCAGTATTTT
TRBJ1-3 | NA | TRBV4-2 | once | 12 | CASSHRGNTIYF | TGTGCCAGCAGCCATAGGGGGAACACCATATATTTT
TRBJ2-7 | TRBD1 | TRBV5-6 | NA | 14 | CASRTPGQGYEQYF | TGTGCCAGCAGAACACCGGGACAGGGCTACGAGCAGTACTTC
TRBJ2-1 | NA | TRBV6-1 | NA | 15 | CASSLSSGRLNEQFF | TGTGCCAGCAGTCTGAGCAGCGGCAGACTCAATGAGCAGTTCTTC
TRBJ2-3 | TRBD1 | TRBV29-1 | NA | 15 | CSVGLGGQGLDTQYF | TGCAGCGTTGGTTTAGGGGGACAGGGATTAGATACGCAGTATTTT
TRBJ1-3 | TRBD1 | TRBV7-8 | NA | 16 | CASSPTGRLSRNTIYF | TGTGCCAGCAGCCCGACAGGGAGACTCTCTAGAAACACCATATATTTT
TRBJ1-5 | TRBD1 | TRBV30 | NA | 13 | CAWSTTGDQPQHF | TGTGCCTGGAGTACGACAGGGGATCAGCCCCAGCATTTT
TRBJ1-2 | NA | TRBV5-1 | NA | 15 | CASSSRVGGVYGYTF | TGCGCCAGCAGCTCGCGGGTGGGGGGAGTCTATGGCTACACCTTC
TRBJ1-6 | NA | TRBV2 | NA | 13 | CASSEDRLSPLHF | TGTGCCAGCAGCGAGGACAGACTATCACCCCTCCACTTT
TRBJ2-3 | NA | TRBV7-6 | NA | 16 | CASSLYGGLSTDTQYF | TGTGCCAGCAGCTTGTACGGGGGGCTTAGCACAGATACGCAGTATTTT
TRBJ2-2 | TRBD1 | TRBV6-6 | NA | 15 | CASSSTGGGTGELFF | TGTGCCAGCAGTTCGACAGGGGGTGGCACCGGGGAGCTGTTTTTT
TRBJ2-5 | TRBD2 | TRBV29-1 | NA | 16 | CSAIGPSGGAQETQYF | TGCAGCGCGATCGGGCCTAGCGGGGGGGCCCAAGAGACCCAGTACTTC
TRBJ1-6 | NA | TRBV5-4 | NA | 14 | CASSFFTANSPLHF | TGTGCCAGCAGCTTCTTCACAGCAAATTCACCCCTCCACTTT
TRBJ1-5 | NA | TRBV30 | NA | 13 | CAWNHNSNQPQHF | TGTGCCTGGAATCACAATAGCAATCAGCCCCAGCATTTT
TRBJ2-5 | TRBD1 | TRBV29-1 | NA | 12 | CSVGQGGETQYF | TGCAGCGTTGGACAGGGGGGAGAGACCCAGTACTTC
TRBJ2-7 | TRBD2 | TRBV7-9 | NA | 15 | CASSPGLAGAYEQYF | TGTGCCAGCAGCCCAGGACTAGCGGGCGCCTACGAGCAGTACTTC
TRBJ1-2 | NA | TRBV7-9 | NA | 14 | CASSAGWDLDGYTF | TGTGCCAGCAGTGCAGGGTGGGATTTGGATGGCTACACCTTC
TRBJ2-1 | NA | TRBV6-4 | once | 14 | CAILGQGSYNEQFF | TGTGCCATCCTGGGGCAGGGCTCCTACAATGAGCAGTTCTTC
TRBJ2-7 | TRBD1 | TRBV5-1 | NA | 13 | CASSPDRGHEQYF | TGCGCCAGCAGCCCGGACAGGGGCCACGAGCAGTACTTC
TRBJ2-5 | NA | TRBV4-3 | NA | 13 | CASSQEVSLTQYF | TGCGCCAGCAGCCAAGAGGTTAGCCTGACCCAGTACTTC
TRBJ2-1 | TRBD2 | TRBV6-1 | few | 15 | CASSDRTSGINEQFF | TGTGCCAGCAGTGACCGAACTAGCGGGATCAATGAGCAGTTCTTC
TRBJ1-2 | NA | TRBV10-2 | NA | 13 | CASSEAGAGGYTF | TGCGCCAGCAGTGAGGCGGGGGCTGGTGGCTACACCTTC
TRBJ1-1 | NA | TRBV9 | NA | 12 | CASSGRGTEAFF | TGTGCCAGCAGCGGGAGGGGTACTGAAGCTTTCTTT
TRBJ2-7 | NA | TRBV7-9 | once | 15 | CASSLGGGSSYEQYF | TGTGCCAGCAGCTTAGGAGGGGGAAGCTCCTACGAGCAGTACTTC
TRBJ2-2 | NA | TRBV6-5 | few | 16 | CASSYSMGPNTGELFF | TGTGCCAGCAGTTACTCGATGGGCCCGAACACCGGGGAGCTGTTTTTT
TRBJ1-1 | NA | TRBV5-1 | NA | 15 | CASSLAASGRTEAFF | TGCGCCAGCAGCTTGGCGGCTTCGGGGAGAACTGAAGCTTTCTTT
TRBJ1-1 | NA | TRBV11-2 | NA | 14 | CASSLVGGITEAFF | TGTGCCAGCAGCTTAGTGGGGGGGATTACTGAAGCTTTCTTT
TRBJ2-2 | NA | TRBV7-6 | NA | 12 | CASSLRTGELFF | TGTGCCAGCAGCTTACGGACTGGGGAGCTGTTTTTT
TRBJ1-1 | TRBD1 | TRBV9 | NA | 13 | CASSVRAGGEAFF | TGTGCCAGCAGCGTTCGGGCAGGGGGCGAAGCTTTCTTT
TRBJ1-1 | NA | TRBV30 | NA | 13 | CAWSPGENTEAFF | TGTGCCTGGAGTCCCGGGGAGAACACTGAAGCTTTCTTT
TRBJ2-5 | TRBD2 | TRBV7-9 | NA | 15 | CASSPTGGYQETQYF | TGTGCCAGCAGCCCAACGGGGGGATACCAAGAGACCCAGTACTTC
TRBJ1-1 | NA | TRBV6-5 | NA | 15 | CASSLARGGNTEAFF | TGTGCCAGCAGTTTGGCCCGAGGGGGGAACACTGAAGCTTTCTTT
TRBJ1-2 | TRBD1 | TRBV5-6 | NA | 13 | CASNPQGAYGYTF | TGTGCCAGCAACCCACAGGGGGCATACGGCTACACCTTC
TRBJ2-5 | NA | TRBV5-1 | once | 14 | CASSSEGGGETQYF | TGCGCCAGCAGCTCGGAGGGGGGGGGAGAGACCCAGTACTTC
TRBJ2-3 | TRBD2 | TRBV29-1 | NA | 14 | CSAGRSGSTDTQYF | TGCAGCGCCGGGAGGAGCGGGAGTACAGATACGCAGTATTTT
TRBJ2-7 | TRBD2 | TRBV30 | NA | 14 | CACTSGRASVEQYF | TGTGCCTGTACATCCGGGAGGGCCTCTGTCGAGCAGTACTTC
TRBJ1-5 | NA | TRBV2 | NA | 15 | CASSEVSLGNQPQHF | TGTGCCAGCAGTGAGGTTAGTCTAGGCAATCAGCCCCAGCATTTT
TRBJ2-2 | NA | TRBV5-1 | once | 13 | CASSFSLTGELFF | TGCGCCAGCAGCTTTTCACTCACCGGGGAGCTGTTTTTT
TRBJ2-3 | NA | TRBV9 | NA | 13 | CASSQGGGDTQYF | TGTGCCAGCAGCCAAGGGGGGGGAGATACGCAGTATTTT
TRBJ1-2 | TRBD1 | TRBV4-2 | few | 15 | CASSRDRGFYYGYTF | TGTGCCAGCAGCCGGGACAGGGGATTTTACTATGGCTACACCTTC
TRBJ2-4 | NA | TRBV5-1 | NA | 14 | CASSWMTGEVIQYF | TGCGCCAGCAGCTGGATGACAGGAGAGGTGATTCAGTACTTC
TRBJ1-2 | TRBD1 | TRBV6-5 | NA | 14 | CASSSRQGHYGYTF | TGTGCCAGCAGTTCGCGACAGGGACACTATGGCTACACCTTC
TRBJ2-1 | TRBD2 | TRBV28 | NA | 15 | CASSFAGGPWNEQFF | TGTGCCAGCAGTTTCGCGGGAGGGCCCTGGAATGAGCAGTTCTTC
TRBJ2-5 | TRBD2 | TRBV5-4 | NA | 15 | CASSLFRTRQETQYF | TGTGCCAGCAGCTTGTTCCGGACTAGACAAGAGACCCAGTACTTC
TRBJ2-1 | TRBD2 | TRBV29-1 | once | 16 | CSVGQGLAETYNEQFF | TGCAGCGTTGGACAGGGACTAGCGGAGACCTACAATGAGCAGTTCTTC
TRBJ2-1 | NA | TRBV4-3 | once | 17 | CASSQFPAGLSWDEQFF | TGCGCCAGCAGCCAGTTCCCCGCGGGCCTCTCATGGGATGAGCAGTTCTTC